These 5 T cell receptor beta chains share one sample of origin, sequenced in a study of tumor-infiltrating lymphocytes in localized non-small cell lung cancer. The data were produced by immunoSEQ multiplex PCR, yet TCRdb's version contains in-frame clones alone and is incomplete. The repertoire holds about 12,000 clones, with about 85% as singletons. Sequenced: lung tumor tissue. These receptors all come from a human donor with non-small cell lung cancer.

The chain couples TRBV6-6 to TRBJ1-2; D is uncertain. CDR3 length: 13 residues. The ends were cut back, 5 bases at V and 2 bases at J, with 9 bases in the middle. Germline V gene data show CDR1 as MNHNY and CDR2 as SVGAGI (reference sequence). The CDR3 loop reads CASSPLGNYGYTF. CDR3 coding DNA: TGTGCCAGCAGTCCTCTAGGAAACTATGGCTACACCTTC.

J is TRBJ2-1 and V is TRBV19, with 10 bases matching TRBD1. This CDR3 is 14 amino acids long. The V segment lost 6 bases and the J segment 6 bases; nucleotides outside the gene matches: 5. The germline CDR1 and CDR2 sequences are LNHDA and SQIVND (reference sequence). The CDR3 loop is CASSWDRGSNEQFF. The CDR3 nucleotides are TGTGCCAGTAGCTGGGACAGGGGATCCAATGAGCAGTTCTTC.

This chain joins TRBV5-4 and TRBJ1-2, with 12 bases lining up with TRBD1. Trimming at V came to 1 base and at J to 4 bases, leaving 8 bases not matched to a gene. The CDR3 extends over 17 amino acids. CDR1 and CDR2 (germline): SGHNT, YYREEE (reference sequence). The CDR3 loop is CASSLRGQGAVVYGYTF. Written as DNA, the CDR3 is TGTGCCAGCAGCTTGAGGGGACAGGGGGCAGTGGTCTATGGCTACACCTTC.

The V call is TRBV10-3, the J call TRBJ1-5; perhaps TRBD1 as D (5 bases). Between the trimmed V and J ends, which lost 3 bases and 4 bases, there was a span of 13 bases. CDR3 length: 15 amino acids. The germline V gene has CDR1 ENHRY and CDR2 SYGVKD. CDR3 region: CAISEMGTDNQPQHF. The CDR3 region has the DNA TGTGCCATCAGTGAAATGGGGACGGATAATCAGCCCCAGCATTTT.

The V gene is TRBV6-1, the J gene TRBJ1-4; 8 bases fit TRBD1. J gave up 3 bases and V 3 bases, and 3 bases lay outside the gene matches. Germline values: CDR1 MNHNS, CDR2 SASEGT. This CDR3 contains 15 residues. The CDR3 is CASSDPTGANEKLFF. The CDR3 nucleotides read TGTGCCAGCAGTGACCCGACAGGGGCTAATGAAAAACTGTTTTTT.